This passage covers 29 T cell receptor beta chains from one sample sequenced in a study of shared clonotypes between healthy human individuals (dated by TCRdb to the early 2020s). The library was obtained by the immunoSEQ multiplex PCR assay. This is the immuneACCESS table as TCRdb keeps it, with only in-frame sequences that have V and J called. A part of the clones is gone; compared with another copy, unresolved V genes explain less than half, and the rest is unexplained. In this sample the table shows roughly 760,000 clones, under 80% of which occur a single time. About 1.7% of the sample rests with the top ten. The specimen was memory CD4+ T cells sorted from blood. Reading the label with the study, this specimen's cell subset or site is: CD45RA-negative fraction. Source of these receptors: a woman aged 25 to 45 in good health.

CDR3 sequence (DNA): TGCGCCAGCAGCTTGGAGGTGCTAGCAGGTGATACGCAGTATTTT. Encoded protein: CASSLEVLAGDTQYF. The V call is TRBV5-1, the J call TRBJ2-3; tentatively, D is TRBD2 (5 bases). Germline-derived CDR1 and CDR2 are SGHRS and YFSETQ. V was trimmed by 0 bases and J by 6 bases, leaving 14 bases between them. CDR3 length: 15 amino acids.

This rearrangement joins TRBV10-1 to TRBJ1-1; D is perhaps TRBD1 (6 bases). V lost 0 bases, J lost 4 bases, and 12 bases lay in between. Looked up from germline, CDR1 is WNHNN and CDR2 is SYGVQD (reference sequence). This CDR3 region has 15 residues. The CDR3 region is CASSESGGRVTEAFF. The CDR3 DNA is TGCGCCAGCAGTGAGTCGGGGGGCCGGGTCACTGAAGCTTTCTTT.

The chain couples TRBV2 to TRBJ1-4; D gene uncertain. CDR3 length: 13 amino acids. The germline CDR1 and CDR2 sequences are SNHLY and FYNNEI. The V and J ends lost 4 bases and 5 bases respectively, with 8 bases between them. The CDR3 bases are TGTGCCAGCAGTGTACAGATAAATGAAAAACTGTTTTTT. Its protein product is CASSVQINEKLFF.

The chain is built from TRBV7-9 and TRBJ2-7; 8 positions agree with TRBD2. J gave up 4 bases and V 5 bases, and 13 bases lay outside the gene matches. CDR1 is SEHNR, CDR2 FQNEAQ, per germline (reference sequence). This CDR3 spans 16 amino acids. CDR3 in amino acids: CASSRSHPGLGYEQYF. The DNA for the CDR3 is TGTGCCAGCAGCCGGAGCCATCCGGGACTAGGGTACGAGCAGTACTTC.

This clone was seen only once. Here the CDR3 DNA reads TGCGCCAGCAGCCCAAAACCCGGGGGAGGACAGGTCTCCTACAATGAGCAGTTCTTC. Its translation is CASSPKPGGGQVSYNEQFF. This rearrangement joins TRBV4-1 to TRBJ2-1; tentative D call: TRBD1 (7 bases). Germline-derived CDR1 and CDR2 are MGHRA and YSYEKL. The CDR3 covers 19 residues. Between the trimmed V and J ends, which lost 4 bases and 0 bases, there was a span of 22 bases.

CDR3 in DNA: TGTGCCAGCAGCCAAGAACCCCAACACTCTAGCACAGATACGCAGTATTTT. It translates to CASSQEPQHSSTDTQYF. The chain carries TRBV4-2 and TRBJ2-3; no definite D call. This CDR3 region has 17 residues. Deletions cut 0 bases from V and 0 bases from J, with 13 bases between. CDR1 and CDR2 from the germline V gene are LGHNA and YNFKEQ.

The chain is built from TRBV9 and TRBJ2-5, with D unclear. Between the trimmed V and J ends, which lost 4 bases and 5 bases, there was a span of 15 bases. In germline, CDR1 is SGDLS, CDR2 YYNGEE. The CDR3 totals 14 residues. CDR3 loop: CASSSRTLGETQYF. The DNA of the CDR3 is TGTGCCAGCAGCTCACGGACCCTGGGGGAGACCCAGTACTTC.

The chain links TRBV11-3 to TRBJ2-2, with 8 bases identical to TRBD2. Germline CDR1 is SGHNT and CDR2 is YENEEA. This CDR3 has 15 amino acids. The V segment lost 3 bases and the J segment 5 bases; nucleotides outside the gene matches: 5. The CDR3 bases are TGTGCCAGCAGCTTTAGTACTAGCGGAACCGGGGAGCTGTTTTTT. Its translation: CASSFSTSGTGELFF. Looking up the rest from reference TRBV11-3 and TRBJ2-2 gives the full variable domain: EAGVVQSPRYKIIEKKQPVAFWCNPISGHNTLYWYLQNLGQGPELLIRYENEEAVDDSQLPKDRFSAERLKGVDSTLKIQPAELGDSAVYLCASSFSTSGTGELFFGEGSRLTVL.

The V call is TRBV7-9, the J call TRBJ2-2; 8 bases agree with TRBD1. This CDR3 spans 15 amino acids. V shed 6 bases and J 6 bases; nucleotides not matched to a gene: 9. From germline, CDR1 is SEHNR and CDR2 FQNEAQ (reference sequence). CDR3: CASSYRTGKAGELFF. The CDR3 DNA follows: TGTGCCAGCAGTTATCGGACAGGGAAGGCCGGGGAGCTGTTTTTT.

The chain joins TRBV2 to TRBJ1-2; 7 bases align to TRBD1. Unmatched junction bases numbered 2, after V lost 6 bases and J lost 4 bases. The CDR3 is made up of 12 amino acids. Germline CDR1 reads SNHLY; CDR2 reads FYNNEI. CDR3 coding DNA: TGTGCCAGCAGCCGACAGGGCTATGGCTACACCTTC. Translation gives CASSRQGYGYTF. Based on the CDR3 plus reference TRBV2 and TRBJ1-2, the full variable domain is EPEVTQTPSHQVTQMGQEVILRCVPISNHLYFYWYRQILGQKVEFLVSFYNNEISEKSEIFDDQFSVERPDGSNFTLKIRSTKLEDSAMYFCASSRQGYGYTFGSGTRLTVV.

The chain links TRBV19 to TRBJ1-1; possible D gene TRBD1, 5 bases. Germline V gene data show CDR1 as LNHDA and CDR2 as SQIVND (reference sequence). Trimming took off 8 bases at V and 1 base at J, with 8 bases between the two ends. This CDR3 has 12 amino acids. The CDR3 DNA sequence: TGTGCCAGTGGGACGGGGAACACTGAAGCTTTCTTT. The encoded protein is CASGTGNTEAFF.

The chain employs TRBV6-6 and TRBJ1-1, with D unclear. This CDR3 spans 14 amino acids. V was shortened by 0 bases and J by 1 base, with 6 bases between the two germline ends. Germline assignment: CDR1 MNHNY and CDR2 SVGAGI (reference sequence). The CDR3 DNA reads TGTGCCAGCAGTTACTCGGACTCGAACACTGAAGCTTTCTTT. As protein: CASSYSDSNTEAFF.

The chain is built from TRBV7-8 and TRBJ1-2; 7 bases are a match to TRBD1. With 1 base clipped from V and 10 bases from J, the junction kept 15 bases outside the gene matches. The length of the CDR3 is 16 residues. The germline gives CDR1 SGHVS, CDR2 FQNEAQ. In nucleotides, the CDR3 is TGTGCCAGCAGCTTAGGAAGAGGGGGCGCGTGGGGCGTCTACACCTTC. Residues: CASSLGRGGAWGVYTF.

The chain combines TRBV27 with TRBJ1-3; D is unresolved. Germline V lookup: CDR1 MNHEY, CDR2 SMNVEV (reference sequence). Trimming shortened V by 10 bases and J by 9 bases, and 4 bases separated the two germline ends. The CDR3 loop spans 8 amino acids. CDR3 region: CAKPTIYF. CDR3 bases: TGTGCCAAACCCACCATATATTTT.

The chain joins TRBV4-1 to TRBJ2-3; D may be TRBD1 or TRBD2 (5 bases each). CDR1 MGHRA and CDR2 YSYEKL come from the germline V gene. The V end lost 6 bases, the J end lost 6 bases, and 19 bases lay between the germline ends. The CDR3 length is 15 residues. Written as DNA, the CDR3 is TGCGCCAGCAGGATTATCGTATCGGGGCCCGATACGCAGTATTTT. This translates into CASRIIVSGPDTQYF.

The V gene is TRBV5-5, the J gene TRBJ1-5; D is ambiguous. Germline CDR1 is SGHKS and CDR2 is YYEKEE (reference sequence). V was cut by 0 bases and J by 0 bases, with 4 bases left in between. This CDR3 region has 14 residues. The CDR3 DNA reads TGTGCCAGCAGCTTGGTCATTAGCAATCAGCCCCAGCATTTT. It yields the protein CASSLVISNQPQHF.

The chain carries TRBV7-9 and TRBJ2-4; TRBD1 is a possible D gene (5 bases). Germline values: CDR1 SEHNR, CDR2 FQNEAQ (reference sequence). The V end lost 3 bases, the J end lost 1 base, and 7 bases lay between the germline ends. The CDR3 consists of 14 residues. The CDR3 loop reads CASSLGLAKNIQYF. The CDR3 DNA follows: TGTGCCAGCAGCTTGGGGCTCGCCAAAAACATTCAGTACTTC.

The chain recombines TRBV6-1 with TRBJ1-4; D uncertain. V dropped 6 bases and J dropped 6 bases, with 11 bases sitting between them. From germline, CDR1 is MNHNS and CDR2 SASEGT. This CDR3 is built from 13 residues. The CDR3 region is CASSPRRDEKLFF. Here the CDR3 DNA reads TGTGCCAGCAGCCCCAGGAGGGATGAAAAACTGTTTTTT.

This chain joins TRBV7-6 and TRBJ2-7, with D tentatively TRBD2 (6 bases). CDR3 length: 18 amino acids. Trimming removed 5 bases from V and 5 bases from J, with 28 bases in between. The V gene's germline CDR1 is SGHVS and CDR2 FNYEAQ. The CDR3 protein is CASSPASEIWTYEDEQYF. The CDR3 nucleotides are TGTGCCAGCAGCCCGGCTAGCGAAATTTGGACGTATGAGGACGAGCAGTACTTC.

This clone was seen a few times. The identical CDR3 is also encoded by other nucleotide sequences in the sample. The rearrangement links TRBV5-1 to TRBJ2-5, with 7 positions matching TRBD1. After removal of 0 bases from V and 2 bases from J, the junction contained 1 base not matched to a gene. CDR1 is SGHRS, CDR2 YFSETQ, per germline. CDR3 size: 14 residues. In DNA, the CDR3 is TGCGCCAGCAGCTTGGGACAGGGACAAGAGACCCAGTACTTC. It yields the protein CASSLGQGQETQYF.

This chain links TRBV6-5 with TRBJ2-5; perhaps TRBD2 as D (6 bases). V was shortened by 4 bases and J by 2 bases, with 17 bases between the two germline ends. The CDR3 is 16 amino acids. Per the germline V gene, CDR1 is MNHEY and CDR2 is SVGAGI. The CDR3 protein is CASSSMRGLAQETQYF. The DNA for the CDR3 is TGTGCCAGCAGTTCCATGAGGGGACTCGCTCAAGAGACCCAGTACTTC.

For this clone: At one end, the junction sequence differs from germline, possibly due to a read error. Distinct nucleotide sequences in the sample also encode this CDR3. The V call is TRBV5-1, the J call TRBJ2-1; no clear D. The CDR3 loop spans 11 amino acids. The germline V gene encodes CDR1 SGHRS and CDR2 YFSETQ. The CDR3 sequence: CASSSTREQFF. The DNA of the CDR3 is TGTGCCAGCAGCTCTACCCGGGAGCAGTTCTTC.

DNA of the CDR3: TGTGCCAGCAGCTCCCAAGATAATGAGCAGTTCTTC. This codes for CASSSQDNEQFF. The J gene is TRBJ2-1, the V gene TRBV11-2, with unresolved D. CDR1 and CDR2 (germline): SGHAT, FQNNGV. V was cut by 4 bases and J by 7 bases, with 8 bases left in between. CDR3 size: 12 residues.

In nucleotides, the CDR3 is TGCACCTTGGACAGATTCTTCTCTGGAAACACCATATATTTT. As protein: CTLDRFFSGNTIYF. V is TRBV29-1 and J is TRBJ1-3; perhaps TRBD1 as D (6 bases). CDR1 SQVTM and CDR2 ANQGSEA come from the germline V gene. The CDR3 length is 14 residues.

This sequence joins TRBV19 and TRBJ1-4; D not certain. The CDR3 spans 13 residues. Trimming shortened V by 3 bases and J by 5 bases, and 7 bases separated the two germline ends. Germline loops: CDR1 LNHDA, CDR2 SQIVND (reference sequence). The chain's CDR3 is CASSMQLNEKLFF. The CDR3 coding sequence is TGTGCCAGTAGTATGCAGCTAAATGAAAAACTGTTTTTT.

This clone was detected only a few times. The chain has TRBV6-1 and TRBJ1-2; TRBD1 matches at 9 bases. The ends lost 4 bases at V and 5 bases at J; junction bases unmatched: 8. Germline V gene data show CDR1 as MNHNS and CDR2 as SASEGT. The CDR3 runs 15 residues. The CDR3 nucleotides are TGTGCCAGCAGTGCGGGACAGGGAAATTGGTATGGCTACACCTTC. Translated: CASSAGQGNWYGYTF.

The CDR3 DNA reads as TGTGCCAGCAGCTTGCAGGAAAGCTCCTACGAGCAGTACTTC. The encoded protein is CASSLQESSYEQYF. J is TRBJ2-7 and V is TRBV7-9, with D unresolved. The V gene lost 3 bases and the J gene lost 0 bases, with 9 bases spanning the gap. Germline V CDR1 and CDR2: SEHNR, FQNEAQ (reference sequence). The CDR3 spans 14 residues.

The V call is TRBV2, the J call TRBJ2-5; no firm D call. The V gene lost 2 bases and the J gene lost 1 base, with 5 bases spanning the gap. The CDR3 is 13 amino acids. CDR1 and CDR2 from the germline V gene are SNHLY and FYNNEI. CDR3 DNA sequence: TGTGCCAGCAGTGAATTAAGCCAAGAGACCCAGTACTTC. It encodes CASSELSQETQYF.

V gene TRBV10-1 combines with J gene TRBJ2-3, with D perhaps matching TRBD2 (5 bases). The CDR3 loop spans 13 amino acids. CDR1 is WNHNN and CDR2 is SYGVQD in the germline V gene (reference sequence). The germline V and J ends were trimmed by 8 bases and 8 bases, with 17 bases remaining between them. For the CDR3, the DNA is TGCGCCAGCGGTCGAAACTATGCGGGTACGCAGTATTTT. This gives the protein CASGRNYAGTQYF.